This T cell receptor beta chain was sequenced in a study of blood T cell repertoires in COVID-19. In the study overall: Acute and convalescent COVID-19 specimens originated in the United States, Italy and Spain. PBMCs, B-cell-depleted T cells, or T cells provided the cDNA or gDNA that made up the material.

CDR1 MNHEY and CDR2 SMNVEV come from the germline V gene (reference sequence). This CDR3 has 12 residues. Trimming cost V 6 bases and J 3 bases, with 9 bases left between them. In the study's own analysis: Counts of nucleated cells, estimated from reference gene primer amplification, were obtained. Assay: immunoSEQ multiplex PCR; the TCRdb copy retains only in-frame clones and omits some. V, J and clone size reflect that table, while D and trimming were determined from the DNA. Among about 260,000 clones listed, around 87% were seen once. Material: peripheral blood. The chain joins TRBV27 to TRBJ2-7; no firm D call. The sequence derives from a woman aged 40-49 years who had recovered from COVID-19. CDR3 sequence (DNA): TGTGCCAGCAGCCCTTCAGGCTACGAGCAGTACTTC. Translating gives CASSPSGYEQYF.